These 10 T cell receptor beta chains originate from one sample sequenced in a study of shared clonotypes between healthy human individuals. The assay was immunoSEQ multiplex PCR, and TCRdb's table has in-frame clones only and misses some. This sample has millions of clones, with over 85% found just once. Sequencing used naive CD4+ T cells sorted from blood. The sample's subset: CD45RA+ positively selected. These receptors were taken from a man aged 18 to 29 in good health.

The J gene is TRBJ2-3, the V gene TRBV5-1; 11 nucleotides line up with TRBD2. V was clipped by 6 bases and J by 5 bases; unmatched bases: 8. CDR1 SGHRS and CDR2 YFSETQ come from the germline V gene. The CDR3 extends over 15 amino acids. The CDR3 here is CASKPLAGAVDTQYF. Here the CDR3 DNA reads TGCGCCAGCAAGCCACTAGCGGGAGCAGTAGATACGCAGTATTTT.

The V gene is TRBV5-1, the J gene TRBJ2-1; the D gene is possibly TRBD1 (6 bases). The CDR3 covers 16 residues. Deletions cut 4 bases from V and 0 bases from J, with 14 bases between. Germline V gene sequence: CDR1 SGHRS, CDR2 YFSETQ. CDR3 nucleotides: TGCGCCAGCAGCACCCCCGACAGGAGCTCCTACAATGAGCAGTTCTTC. It is translated as CASSTPDRSSYNEQFF.

This clone was picked up one time. This rearrangement joins TRBV7-6 to TRBJ2-1; D call uncertain. CDR3 length: 14 amino acids. Trimming stripped 1 base from V and 10 bases from J, with 14 bases between. Germline values: CDR1 SGHVS, CDR2 FNYEAQ. The CDR3 loop is CASSLGIEVLEQFF. The CDR3 region has the DNA TGTGCCAGCAGCTTAGGGATAGAGGTTTTGGAGCAGTTCTTC.

The J gene is TRBJ2-1, the V gene TRBV11-2; 9 nucleotides match TRBD1. CDR1 is SGHAT and CDR2 is FQNNGV in the germline V gene. CDR3 size: 15 residues. V was clipped by 5 bases and J by 5 bases; unmatched bases: 7. The CDR3 region is CASSPYRGPNNEQFF. The CDR3 DNA reads as TGTGCCAGCAGCCCATACAGGGGGCCCAACAATGAGCAGTTCTTC.

The gene calls are TRBV2 and TRBJ2-4; no clear D gene. Germline-derived CDR1 and CDR2 are SNHLY and FYNNEI. Trimming cost V 1 base and J 6 bases, with 10 bases left between them. This CDR3 region has 14 residues. CDR3 loop: CASSEVVTANIQYF. The CDR3 DNA sequence: TGTGCCAGCAGTGAAGTGGTTACGGCAAACATTCAGTACTTC.

The chain links TRBV7-2 to TRBJ1-6; 7 positions match TRBD1. Germline assignment: CDR1 SGHTA and CDR2 FQGNSA. The CDR3 loop spans 17 amino acids. The ends lost 5 bases at V and 10 bases at J; junction bases unmatched: 17. The CDR3 DNA is TGTGCCAGCAGCCCTCAGACAGGGTCTTGGCGGCCATCACCCCTCCACTTT. It is translated as CASSPQTGSWRPSPLHF. Combining the CDR3 with reference TRBV7-2 and TRBJ1-6 gives the whole variable domain GAGVSQSPSNKVTEKGKDVELRCDPISGHTALYWYRQSLGQGLEFLIYFQGNSAPDKSGLPSDRFSAERTGGSVSTLTIQRTQQEDSAVYLCASSPQTGSWRPSPLHFGNGTRLTVT.

The sample holds one count of this clone. This chain links TRBV9 with TRBJ1-1; 10 bases line up with TRBD1. This CDR3 has 16 residues. The trim removed 3 bases at V and 0 bases at J, leaving 5 bases unmatched. Per germline, CDR1 SGDLS and CDR2 YYNGEE. This CDR3 is CASSARQGAVNTEAFF. The CDR3 DNA sequence: TGTGCCAGCAGCGCCCGACAGGGGGCTGTGAACACTGAAGCTTTCTTT.

The J gene is TRBJ1-2, the V gene TRBV6-6, with D possibly matching TRBD1 (5 bases). Trimming stripped 8 bases from V and 4 bases from J, with 20 bases between. CDR1 is MNHNY and CDR2 is SVGAGI in the germline V gene (reference sequence). The CDR3 sequence is 15 residues long. Here the CDR3 DNA reads TGTGCCAGCCACCCAGAGGGCCAGGGACCCTATGGCTACACCTTC. The encoded protein is CASHPEGQGPYGYTF.

The chain uses TRBV5-4 and TRBJ1-4; tentative D call: TRBD1 (6 bases). The germline V gene encodes CDR1 SGHNT and CDR2 YYREEE (reference sequence). This CDR3 region has 16 residues. V lost 0 bases and J lost 9, with 18 bases in between. CDR3 sequence reads: CASSLEGAPGTKKLFF. The CDR3 DNA is TGTGCCAGCAGCTTGGAAGGAGCCCCCGGGACAAAAAAACTGTTTTTT.

This chain connects TRBV11-2 to TRBJ2-3, with 9 nucleotides matching TRBD2. Germline V gene sequence: CDR1 SGHAT, CDR2 FQNNGV. J was trimmed by 1 base and V by 5 bases; bases with no gene match: 13. The CDR3 sequence is 18 residues long. The CDR3 nucleotides read TGTGCCAGCAGCCAAGGGGGGAAGGCTAGCGGGGGCACAGATACGCAGTATTTT. Translating it yields CASSQGGKASGGTDTQYF. Drawing the rest from reference TRBV11-2 and TRBJ2-3, the complete variable domain is EAGVAQSPRYKIIEKRQSVAFWCNPISGHATLYWYQQILGQGPKLLIQFQNNGVVDDSQLPKDRFSAERLKGVDSTLKIQPAKLEDSAVYLCASSQGGKASGGTDTQYFGPGTRLTVL.